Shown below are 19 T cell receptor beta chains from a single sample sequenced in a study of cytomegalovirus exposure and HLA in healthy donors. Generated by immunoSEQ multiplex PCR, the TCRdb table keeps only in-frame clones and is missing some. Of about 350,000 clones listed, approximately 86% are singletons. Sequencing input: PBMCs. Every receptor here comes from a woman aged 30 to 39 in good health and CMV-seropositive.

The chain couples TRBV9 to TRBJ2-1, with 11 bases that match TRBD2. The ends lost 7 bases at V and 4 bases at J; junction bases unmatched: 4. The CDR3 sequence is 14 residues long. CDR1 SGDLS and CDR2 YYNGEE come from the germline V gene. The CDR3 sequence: CASGASGRYNEQFF. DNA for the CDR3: TGTGCCAGCGGGGCTAGCGGGAGGTACAATGAGCAGTTCTTC.

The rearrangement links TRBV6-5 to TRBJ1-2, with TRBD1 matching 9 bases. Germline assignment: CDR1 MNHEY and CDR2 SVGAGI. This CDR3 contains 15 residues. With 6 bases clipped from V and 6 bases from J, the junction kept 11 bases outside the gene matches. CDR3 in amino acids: CASSPPTGGIDGYTF. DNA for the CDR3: TGTGCCAGCAGCCCCCCGACAGGGGGTATAGATGGCTACACCTTC.

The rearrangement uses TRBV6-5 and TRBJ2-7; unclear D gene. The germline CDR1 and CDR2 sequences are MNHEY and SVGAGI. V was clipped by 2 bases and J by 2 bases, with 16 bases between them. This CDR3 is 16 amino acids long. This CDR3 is CASSYRFLGITYEQYF. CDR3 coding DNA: TGTGCCAGCAGTTACCGGTTCCTAGGGATTACCTACGAGCAGTACTTC.

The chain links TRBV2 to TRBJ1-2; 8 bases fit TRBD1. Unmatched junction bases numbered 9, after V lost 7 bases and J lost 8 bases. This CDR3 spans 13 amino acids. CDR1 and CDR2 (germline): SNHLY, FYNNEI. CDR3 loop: CASIEEQGGGYTF. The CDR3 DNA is TGTGCCAGCATAGAAGAACAGGGGGGAGGCTACACCTTC.

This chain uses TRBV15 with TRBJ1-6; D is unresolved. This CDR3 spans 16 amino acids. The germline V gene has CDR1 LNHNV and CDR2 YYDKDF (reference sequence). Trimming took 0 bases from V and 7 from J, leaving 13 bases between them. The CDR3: CATSRDRGLSNSPLHF. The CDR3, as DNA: TGTGCCACCAGCAGAGATCGGGGATTAAGCAATTCACCCCTCCACTTT.

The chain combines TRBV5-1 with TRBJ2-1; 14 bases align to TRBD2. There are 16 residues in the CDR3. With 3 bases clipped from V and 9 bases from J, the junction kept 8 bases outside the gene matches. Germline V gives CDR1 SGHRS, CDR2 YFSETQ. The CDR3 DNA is TGCGCCAGCAGCTCGGGACTAGCGGGGGTCCTGGGTGAGCAGTTCTTC. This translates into CASSSGLAGVLGEQFF.

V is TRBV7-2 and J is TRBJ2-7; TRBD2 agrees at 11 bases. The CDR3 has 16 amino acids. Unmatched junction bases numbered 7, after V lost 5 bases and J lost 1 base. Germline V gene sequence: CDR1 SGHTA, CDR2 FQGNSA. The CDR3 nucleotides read TGTGCCAGCAGCCTAGGACTAGCGGGCCTATCCTACGAGCAGTACTTC. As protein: CASSLGLAGLSYEQYF.

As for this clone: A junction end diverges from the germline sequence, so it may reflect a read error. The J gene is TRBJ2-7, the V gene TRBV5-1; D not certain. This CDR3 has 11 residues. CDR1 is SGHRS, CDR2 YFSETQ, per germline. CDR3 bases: TGTGCCAGCAGCGTTGGCTACGAGCAGTACTTC. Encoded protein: CASSVGYEQYF.

This chain's CDR3 is CASRKTGTRGETQYF. The CDR3 DNA reads TGTGCCAGCAGGAAAACCGGGACTAGAGGCGAGACCCAGTACTTC. This sequence joins TRBV28 and TRBJ2-5; 8 nucleotides match TRBD2. V lost 6 bases to trimming and J lost 5 bases; unmatched junction nucleotides: 11. The germline V gene has CDR1 MDHEN and CDR2 SYDVKM. The CDR3 has 15 amino acids.

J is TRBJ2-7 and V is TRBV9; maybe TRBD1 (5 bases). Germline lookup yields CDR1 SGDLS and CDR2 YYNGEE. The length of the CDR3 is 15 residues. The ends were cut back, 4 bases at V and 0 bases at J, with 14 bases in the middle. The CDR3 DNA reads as TGTGCCAGCAGCCGCGGACCCGACAGCTCCTACGAGCAGTACTTC. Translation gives CASSRGPDSSYEQYF. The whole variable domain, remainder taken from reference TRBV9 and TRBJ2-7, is DSGVTQTPKHLITATGQRVTLRCSPRSGDLSVYWYQQSLDQGLQFLIQYYNGEERAKGNILERFSAQQFPDLHSELNLSSLELGDSALYFCASSRGPDSSYEQYFGPGTRLTVT.

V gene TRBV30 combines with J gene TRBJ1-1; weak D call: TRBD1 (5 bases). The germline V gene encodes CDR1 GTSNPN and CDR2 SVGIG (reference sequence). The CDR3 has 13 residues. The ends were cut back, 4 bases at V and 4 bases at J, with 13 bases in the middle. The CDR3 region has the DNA TGTGCCTGGAATCTTCAGGGAGGCACTGAAGCTTTCTTT. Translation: CAWNLQGGTEAFF. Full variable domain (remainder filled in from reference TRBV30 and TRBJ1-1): SQTIHQWPATLVQPVGSPLSLECTVEGTSNPNLYWYRQAAGRGLQLLFYSVGIGQISSEVPQNLSASRPQDRQFILSSKKLLLSDSGFYLCAWNLQGGTEAFFGQGTRLTVV.

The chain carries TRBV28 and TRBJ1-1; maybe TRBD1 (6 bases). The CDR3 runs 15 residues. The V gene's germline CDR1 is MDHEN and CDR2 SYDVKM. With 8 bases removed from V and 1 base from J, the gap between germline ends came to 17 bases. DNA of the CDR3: TGTGCCAGCCCCCCAGGGGTAACAGGGAACACTGAAGCTTTCTTT. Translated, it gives CASPPGVTGNTEAFF.

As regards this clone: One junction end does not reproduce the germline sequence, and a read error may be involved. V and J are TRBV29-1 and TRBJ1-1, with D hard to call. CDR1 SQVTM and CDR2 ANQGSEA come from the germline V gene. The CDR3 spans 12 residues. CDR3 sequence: CSAEDMNTEAFF. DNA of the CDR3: TGCAGCGCTGAAGACATGAACACTGAAGCTTTCTTT.

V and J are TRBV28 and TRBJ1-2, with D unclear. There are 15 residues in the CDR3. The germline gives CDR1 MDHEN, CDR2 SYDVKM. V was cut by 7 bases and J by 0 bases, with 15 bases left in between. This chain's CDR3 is CASTGIGIPNYGYTF. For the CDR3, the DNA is TGTGCCAGCACCGGGATAGGGATCCCTAACTATGGCTACACCTTC.

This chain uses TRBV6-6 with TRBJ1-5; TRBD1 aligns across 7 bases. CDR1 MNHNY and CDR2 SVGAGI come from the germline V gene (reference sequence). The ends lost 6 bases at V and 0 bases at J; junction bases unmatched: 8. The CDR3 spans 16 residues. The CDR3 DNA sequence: TGTGCCAGCAGAAGAGTAGGGACAGATAGCAATCAGCCCCAGCATTTT. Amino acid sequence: CASRRVGTDSNQPQHF.

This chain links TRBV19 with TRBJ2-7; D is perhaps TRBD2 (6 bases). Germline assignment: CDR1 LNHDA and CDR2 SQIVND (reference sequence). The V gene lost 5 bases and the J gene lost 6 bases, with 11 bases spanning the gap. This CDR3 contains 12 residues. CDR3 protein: CASSVAGFEQYF. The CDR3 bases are TGTGCCAGTAGTGTCGCGGGGTTCGAGCAGTACTTC.

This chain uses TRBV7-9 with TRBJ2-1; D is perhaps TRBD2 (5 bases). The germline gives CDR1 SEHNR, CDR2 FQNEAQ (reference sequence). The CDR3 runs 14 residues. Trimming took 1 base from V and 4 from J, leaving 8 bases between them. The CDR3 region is CASSLVGGYNEQFF. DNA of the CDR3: TGTGCCAGCAGCTTAGTGGGCGGGTACAATGAGCAGTTCTTC.

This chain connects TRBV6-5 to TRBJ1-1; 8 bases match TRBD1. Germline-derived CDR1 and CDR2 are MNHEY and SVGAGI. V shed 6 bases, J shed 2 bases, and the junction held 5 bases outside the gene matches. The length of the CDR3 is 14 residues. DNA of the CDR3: TGTGCCAGCAGCCCGACAGGGGTAAACACTGAAGCTTTCTTT. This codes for CASSPTGVNTEAFF.

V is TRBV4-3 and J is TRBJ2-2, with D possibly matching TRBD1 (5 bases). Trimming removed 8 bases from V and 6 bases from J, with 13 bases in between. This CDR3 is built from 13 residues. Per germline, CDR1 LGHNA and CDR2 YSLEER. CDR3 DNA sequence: TGCGCCAGCTCCCACTTAGGGGCCGGGGAGCTGTTTTTT. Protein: CASSHLGAGELFF.